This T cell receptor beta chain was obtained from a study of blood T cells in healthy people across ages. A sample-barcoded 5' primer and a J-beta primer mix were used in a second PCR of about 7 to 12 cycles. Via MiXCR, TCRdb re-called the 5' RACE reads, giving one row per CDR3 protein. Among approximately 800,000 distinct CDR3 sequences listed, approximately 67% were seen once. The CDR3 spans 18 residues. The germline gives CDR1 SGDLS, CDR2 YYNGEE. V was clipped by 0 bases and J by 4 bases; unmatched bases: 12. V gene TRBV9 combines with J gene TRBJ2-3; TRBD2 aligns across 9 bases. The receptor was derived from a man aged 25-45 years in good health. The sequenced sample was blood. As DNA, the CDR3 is TGTGCCAGCAGCGTAGCTGGGGTCGGGGGACTAGCCGCAGATACGCAGTATTTT. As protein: CASSVAGVGGLAADTQYF.